This record covers a single TCR beta chain. These data are taken from a study of shared clonotypes between healthy human individuals. Data came from immunoSEQ multiplex PCR; TCRdb stores just in-frame clones and leaves some out. The sample yields about 2 million clones, around 96% seen once. Trimming at V came to 3 bases and at J to 1 base, leaving 14 bases not matched to a gene. This CDR3 comprises 20 residues. Looked up from germline, CDR1 is MNHNS and CDR2 is SASEGT. CD8 cells regarded as naive lacked CD45RO, were positively chosen for CCR7, and omitted terminally differentiated effector memory CD45RA+ cells.

This TCR was sampled from a man aged 18 to 29 in good health. The rearrangement uses TRBV6-1 and TRBJ2-3; 12 nucleotides align to TRBD2. Sequencing used naive CD8+ T cells sorted from blood. The DNA for the CDR3 is TGTGCCAGCAGTGACATGGGACTAGCGGGCCTAGGGGTTGGCACAGATACGCAGTATTTT. It encodes CASSDMGLAGLGVGTDTQYF.